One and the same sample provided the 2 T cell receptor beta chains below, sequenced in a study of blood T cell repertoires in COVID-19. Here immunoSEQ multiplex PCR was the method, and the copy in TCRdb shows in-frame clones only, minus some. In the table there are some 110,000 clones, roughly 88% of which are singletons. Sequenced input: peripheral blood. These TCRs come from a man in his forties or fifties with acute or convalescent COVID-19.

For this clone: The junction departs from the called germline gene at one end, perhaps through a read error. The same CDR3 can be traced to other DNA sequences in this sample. This CDR3 is CASSKGVNTEAFF. Here the CDR3 DNA reads TGTGCCAGCAGCAAGGGGGTGAATACTGAAGCTTTCTTT. This chain connects TRBV7-2 to TRBJ1-1, with D possibly matching TRBD1 (6 bases). Germline V CDR1 and CDR2: SGHTA, FQGNSA. The CDR3 has 13 residues.

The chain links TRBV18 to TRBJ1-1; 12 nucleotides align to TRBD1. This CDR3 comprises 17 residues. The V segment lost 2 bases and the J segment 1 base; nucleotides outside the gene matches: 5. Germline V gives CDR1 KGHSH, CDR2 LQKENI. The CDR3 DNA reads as TGTGCCAGCTCACCAGGGACAGGGGGCGGTTGGAACACTGAAGCTTTCTTT. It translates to CASSPGTGGGWNTEAFF.